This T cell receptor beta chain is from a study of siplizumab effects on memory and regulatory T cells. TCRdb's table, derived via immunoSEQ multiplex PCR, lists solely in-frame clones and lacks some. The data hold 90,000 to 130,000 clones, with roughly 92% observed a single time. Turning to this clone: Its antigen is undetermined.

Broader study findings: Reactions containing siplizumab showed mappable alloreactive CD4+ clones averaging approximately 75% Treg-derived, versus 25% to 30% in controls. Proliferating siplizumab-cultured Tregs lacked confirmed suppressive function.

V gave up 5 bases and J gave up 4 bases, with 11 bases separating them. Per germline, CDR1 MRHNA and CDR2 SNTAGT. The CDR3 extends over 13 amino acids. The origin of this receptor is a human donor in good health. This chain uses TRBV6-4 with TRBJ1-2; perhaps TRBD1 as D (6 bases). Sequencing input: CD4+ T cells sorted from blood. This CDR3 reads CASSQQGGYGYTF. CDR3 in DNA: TGTGCCAGCAGTCAACAGGGTGGCTATGGCTACACCTTC.